A single T cell receptor (beta chain) is shown here with its context. This specimen includes other DNA sequences encoding the same CDR3. The data stem from a study of shared clonotypes between healthy human individuals. Caucasian adults living in Nashville, Tennessee, provided all samples. In germline, CDR1 is SGHRS, CDR2 YFSETQ. The V end lost 3 bases, the J end lost 2 bases, and 9 bases lay between the germline ends. There are 13 residues in the CDR3. It was 150 to 250 ng DNA, around 32,000 T cell genomes, that sorted-subset replicate PCRs used. Methods used by the authors: ImmunoSEQ output held junction-only sequences without quality scores, so filtering differed. Repertoires were generated with immunoSEQ multiplex PCR, while TCRdb's copy carries only in-frame clones and drops some. V and J calls and clone size are copied from that table; D and trimming were computed from the DNA. The sample holds approximately 1,500,000 clones, 96% seen once.

Specimen: naive CD4+ T cells sorted from blood. Subset noted: CD45RA+ positively selected. This TCR was recovered from a man aged 30-40 years in good health. This chain links TRBV5-1 with TRBJ2-7; D possibly corresponds to TRBD1 (5 bases). CDR3 nucleotides: TGCGCCAGCAGCTCCGACAGCACCTACGAGCAGTACTTC. It is translated as CASSSDSTYEQYF.